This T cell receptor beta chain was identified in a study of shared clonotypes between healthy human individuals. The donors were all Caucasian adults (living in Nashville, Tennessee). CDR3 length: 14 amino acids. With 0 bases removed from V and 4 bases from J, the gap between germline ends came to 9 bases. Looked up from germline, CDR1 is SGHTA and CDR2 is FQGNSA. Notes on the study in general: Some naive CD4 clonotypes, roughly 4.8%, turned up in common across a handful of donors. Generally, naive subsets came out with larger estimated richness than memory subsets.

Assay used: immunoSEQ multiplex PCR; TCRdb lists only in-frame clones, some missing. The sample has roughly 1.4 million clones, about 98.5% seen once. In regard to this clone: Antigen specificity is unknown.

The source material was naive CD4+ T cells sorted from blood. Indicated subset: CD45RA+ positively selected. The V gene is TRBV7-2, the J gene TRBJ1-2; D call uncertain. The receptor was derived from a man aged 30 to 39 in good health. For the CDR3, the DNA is TGTGCCAGCAGCTTAGCTTTACAGCCCTATGGCTACACCTTC. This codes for CASSLALQPYGYTF.